The clone carrying this T cell receptor (beta chain) was seen only once. Antigen specificity is unknown. The TCR beta CDR3 regions underwent amplification using RNA transcripts as the source. Researchers ran a first-round RT-PCR on the TCR CDR3 using the HTBI primer set. TCRdb re-called the multiplex PCR reads with MiXCR, one entry per CDR3 protein. The sample lists 690,000 or so distinct CDR3 sequences, about 17% occurring once. The data are from a study of T cells in Graves' hyperthyroidism and ophthalmopathy. Whole-study findings and limits: Before onset, by a median of 6.5 months, the model predicted ophthalmopathy.

When hyperthyroidism was first diagnosed, the blood sample was taken, preceding any ophthalmopathy symptoms. CDR1 and CDR2 from the germline V gene are SQVTM and ANQGSEA. Trimming took 4 bases from V and 0 from J, leaving 10 bases between them. The CDR3 is 14 amino acids. The clonotype was recovered from a woman between 45 and 60 years old with Graves' hyperthyroidism that later progressed to Graves' ophthalmopathy. The rearrangement links TRBV29-1 to TRBJ2-1; D not certain. Sample: blood. The CDR3, as DNA: TGCAGCGTTGCCGGTCGGAGCTCCTACAATGAGCAGTTCTTC. Amino acids: CSVAGRSSYNEQFF.